This T cell receptor beta chain is from a study of Ad26.COV2.S vaccination and SARS-CoV-2 variants. Notes on the study in general: Vaccine recipients had higher spike-specific TCR breadth than placebo recipients.

Worth noting for this clone: Antigen specificity is unknown.

Clones were sequenced by immunoSEQ multiplex PCR, and TCRdb holds only the in-frame ones, with some missing. The sample holds roughly 400,000 clones, 92% seen once. The treatment was: some 20 received Ad26.COV2.S at low or high dose, single or two shots; 5 received placebo; per-sample allocation not given. Samples came from day 63 after the first vaccine or placebo injection. The vaccine delivered Wuhan-strain SARS-CoV-2 spike through an Ad26 vector. This CDR3 contains 13 residues. Germline V CDR1 and CDR2: SEHNR, FQNEAQ (reference sequence). The germline V and J ends were trimmed by 5 bases and 4 bases, with 11 bases remaining between them.

The chain uses TRBV7-9 and TRBJ1-1; tentatively, D is TRBD1 (6 bases). The TCR sequence derives from a person aged 18-65 years who received the Ad26.COV2.S COVID-19 vaccine or a placebo. The sequenced sample was peripheral blood, obtained in a trial of Ad26.COV2.S vaccine versus placebo. Here the CDR3 DNA reads TGTGCCAGCAGCCCAGGGGCACTCACTGAAGCTTTCTTT. The encoded protein is CASSPGALTEAFF.